This entry is about one T cell receptor (beta chain). This table comes from immunoSEQ multiplex PCR, and its TCRdb copy is limited to in-frame clones, with some not included. The sample lists about 120,000 clones; 80% to 90% were seen once. This CDR3 region has 12 residues. Germline CDR1 and CDR2: SEHNR and FQNEAQ (reference sequence). V was cut by 1 base and J by 4 bases, with 1 base left in between. The data are from a study of T cell responses to AZD1222 COVID-19 vaccine. The receptor was derived from an adult in good health. The sequenced sample was peripheral blood, obtained on day 0 of AZD1222 vaccination. J is TRBJ2-2 and V is TRBV7-9, with D hard to call. The CDR3: CASSLVTGELFF. CDR3 sequence (DNA): TGTGCCAGCAGCTTAGTCACCGGGGAGCTGTTTTTT.